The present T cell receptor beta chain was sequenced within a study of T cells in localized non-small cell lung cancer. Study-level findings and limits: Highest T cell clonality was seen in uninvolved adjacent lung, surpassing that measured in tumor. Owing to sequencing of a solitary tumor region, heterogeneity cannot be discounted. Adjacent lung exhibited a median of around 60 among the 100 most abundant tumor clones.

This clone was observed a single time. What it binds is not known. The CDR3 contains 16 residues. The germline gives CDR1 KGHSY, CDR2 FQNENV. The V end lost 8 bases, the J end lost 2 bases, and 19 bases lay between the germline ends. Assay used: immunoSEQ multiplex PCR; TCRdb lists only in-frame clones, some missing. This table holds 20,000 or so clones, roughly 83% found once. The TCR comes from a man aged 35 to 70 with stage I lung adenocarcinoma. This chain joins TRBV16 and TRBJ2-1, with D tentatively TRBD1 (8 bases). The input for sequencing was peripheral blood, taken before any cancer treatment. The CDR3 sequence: CASGTLQGGTYNEQFF. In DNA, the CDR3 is TGTGCCAGCGGCACACTACAGGGGGGGACCTACAATGAGCAGTTCTTC.